This passage covers 5 T cell receptor beta chains from one sample sequenced in a study of human T cells and chemical hapten exposure. Using its own MiXCR run on the RACE reads, TCRdb lists one record per CDR3 protein. Of about 37,000 distinct CDR3 sequences listed, 5% to 7% were seen once; the top ten hold roughly 9.5%. Sample time point: patch test 1, 2 weeks after DPC sensitization. Treatment given: therapeutic diphenylcyclopropenone sensitization with weekly scalp DPC. Blood, whole and unfractionated, served as the source for total RNA extraction. The source was whole blood, collected in connection with sensitization to the hapten diphenylcyclopropenone (DPC). The receptors derive from a woman in her 30s with alopecia areata. Some clones in this sample may be carry-over from other donors' samples.

The chain couples TRBV12-3 or TRBV12-4 to TRBJ2-7; possible D gene TRBD1, 5 bases. The CDR3 has 12 residues. V was trimmed by 8 bases and J by 0 bases, leaving 8 bases between them. In nucleotides, the CDR3 is TGTGCCAGCTCCAGGGTCTCCTACGAGCAGTACTTC. Its translation is CASSRVSYEQYF.

There are many counts of this clonotype. The chain is built from TRBV6-6 and TRBJ2-3, with 13 bases identical to TRBD2. Losses at the gene ends were 1 base for V and 0 bases for J; bases not matched to a gene: 1. CDR3 length equals 17 residues. Germline lookup yields CDR1 MNHNY and CDR2 SVGAGI (reference sequence). This chain's CDR3 is CASSYWGLAGSTDTQYF. DNA for the CDR3: TGTGCCAGCAGTTACTGGGGACTAGCGGGGAGCACAGATACGCAGTATTTT.

This clonotype counts as medium-sized (0.01 to 0.1%). V usage is TRBV6-4 and J usage is TRBJ1-1, with unresolved D. In germline, CDR1 is MRHNA, CDR2 SNTAGT. The CDR3 is made up of 13 amino acids. Trimming pared 0 bases from V and 6 bases from J, leaving 8 bases between. The CDR3 sequence: CASSDSGIAEAFF. CDR3 nucleotide sequence: TGTGCCAGCAGTGACTCAGGGATTGCTGAAGCTTTCTTT.

Many counts were recorded for this clonotype. V usage is TRBV20-1 and J usage is TRBJ2-2; D unclear. Deletions cut 5 bases from V and 5 bases from J, with 18 bases between. The CDR3 runs to 15 residues. Germline loops: CDR1 DFQATT, CDR2 SNEGSKA (reference sequence). For the CDR3, the DNA is TGCAGTGCTTCCCGAACTCAGCAAGTTACCGGGGAGCTGTTTTTT. Translation: CSASRTQQVTGELFF.

This clonotype was seen only a few times. The chain employs TRBV27 and TRBJ1-2; 9 positions match TRBD1. Looked up from germline, CDR1 is MNHEY and CDR2 is SMNVEV (reference sequence). The V and J ends lost 4 bases and 5 bases, in that order; junction bases with no gene match: 8. The CDR3 contains 15 residues. CDR3 amino acids: CASSSTGTGNYGYTF. CDR3 nucleotide sequence: TGTGCCAGCAGTTCAACCGGGACAGGGAATTATGGCTACACCTTC.